The 9 T cell receptor beta chains below were found in one sample sequenced in a study of blood T cell repertoires in COVID-19. Here immunoSEQ multiplex PCR was the method, and the copy in TCRdb shows in-frame clones only, minus some. This table has approximately 210,000 clones, around 89% appearing once. The sample consisted of peripheral blood. These receptors were collected from a woman aged 40 to 49 with acute or convalescent COVID-19.

V is TRBV5-4 and J is TRBJ1-1; TRBD1 aligns across 7 bases. The junction had 3 bases not matched to a gene; V was cut back by 3 bases and J by 1 base. Germline CDR1 and CDR2: SGHNT and YYREEE (reference sequence). The length of the CDR3 is 14 residues. DNA of the CDR3: TGTGCCAGCAGCTCTCGGACAGGGAACACTGAAGCTTTCTTT. Translated: CASSSRTGNTEAFF. The whole variable domain, filled in from reference TRBV5-4 and TRBJ1-1, reads ETGVTQSPTHLIKTRGQQVTLRCSSQSGHNTVSWYQQALGQGPQFIFQYYREEENGRGNFPPRFSGLQFPNYSSELNVNALELDDSALYLCASSSRTGNTEAFFGQGTRLTVV.

This clone showed up just once. An end of the junction differs from the germline gene, which may be a read error. The chain joins TRBV27 to TRBJ2-3, with a weak D call TRBD1 (7 bases). Germline V lookup: CDR1 MNHEY, CDR2 SMNVEV (reference sequence). The length of the CDR3 is 16 residues. CDR3: CASRLAAGGPADTQYF. The CDR3 DNA follows: TGTGCCAGCCGTTTGGCCGCAGGGGGGCCCGCAGATACGCAGTATTTT.

This chain connects TRBV19 to TRBJ1-5; TRBD1 is a possible D gene (6 bases). V lost 0 bases and J 7 bases, leaving 19 bases between the germline ends. The CDR3 runs to 17 residues. The germline CDR1 and CDR2 sequences are LNHDA and SQIVND (reference sequence). DNA for the CDR3: TGTGCCAGTAGTATAGATCTATTAGGGAGGGGGAACCAGCCCCAGCATTTT. Its protein product is CASSIDLLGRGNQPQHF. Full variable domain (missing parts from reference TRBV19 and TRBJ1-5): DGGITQSPKYLFRKEGQNVTLSCEQNLNHDAMYWYRQDPGQGLRLIYYSQIVNDFQKGDIAEGYSVSREKKESFPLTVTSAQKNPTAFYLCASSIDLLGRGNQPQHFGDGTRLSIL.

This chain links TRBV28 with TRBJ1-4; TRBD1 matches at 7 bases. The CDR3 runs 14 residues. From germline, CDR1 is MDHEN and CDR2 SYDVKM. Trimming cost V 10 bases and J 6 bases; bases outside gene matches: 11. DNA of the CDR3: TGTGCCACCTCCACCCCCCAGGGGGATGAAAAACTGTTTTTT. It specifies CATSTPQGDEKLFF.

The chain combines TRBV5-4 with TRBJ2-7, with D possibly matching TRBD1 (6 bases). There are 14 residues in the CDR3. Per germline, CDR1 SGHNT and CDR2 YYREEE (reference sequence). V gave up 4 bases and J gave up 9 bases, with 20 bases separating them. The CDR3 spells CASSPTPGQGGQYV. The CDR3 DNA reads as TGTGCCAGCAGCCCCACTCCGGGACAAGGGGGGCAGTACGTC.

This clone occurred a few times. The chain carries TRBV6-4 and TRBJ2-1, with 9 bases fitting TRBD1. With V trimmed by 6 bases and J by 6 bases, 6 bases remained unmatched. Germline values: CDR1 MRHNA, CDR2 SNTAGT. This CDR3 has 14 residues. CDR3 in DNA: TGTGCCAGCAGAGGACAGGGGACGGGCAATGAGCAGTTCTTC. Amino acid sequence: CASRGQGTGNEQFF.

V and J are TRBV15 and TRBJ1-2; TRBD1 matches at 8 bases. V lost 0 bases and J lost 2; bases outside the gene matches: 2. Germline lookup yields CDR1 LNHNV and CDR2 YYDKDF (reference sequence). The CDR3 sequence is 15 residues long. In DNA form, the CDR3 reads TGTGCCACCAGCAGAGACAGGGGGCTAAACTATGGCTACACCTTC. Encoded protein: CATSRDRGLNYGYTF.

The V gene is TRBV19, the J gene TRBJ1-3; possible D gene TRBD1, 5 bases. Germline V gene lookup returns CDR1 LNHDA and CDR2 SQIVND (reference sequence). Trimming left V 5 bases short and J 0 bases short, with 11 bases between. This CDR3 spans 15 amino acids. The CDR3 sequence is CASSPTAYSGNTIYF. CDR3 sequence (DNA): TGTGCCAGTAGTCCGACAGCGTACTCTGGAAACACCATATATTTT. Based on the CDR3 plus reference TRBV19 and TRBJ1-3, the full variable domain is DGGITQSPKYLFRKEGQNVTLSCEQNLNHDAMYWYRQDPGQGLRLIYYSQIVNDFQKGDIAEGYSVSREKKESFPLTVTSAQKNPTAFYLCASSPTAYSGNTIYFGEGSWLTVV.

The V and J genes are TRBV11-2 and TRBJ1-3, with D uncertain. This CDR3 has 14 residues. Germline CDR1 and CDR2: SGHAT and FQNNGV. Between the trimmed V and J ends, which lost 3 bases and 1 base, there was a span of 7 bases. Written as DNA, the CDR3 is TGTGCCAGCAGCTTTGCGGGGTCTGGAAACACCATATATTTT. Translated, it gives CASSFAGSGNTIYF.